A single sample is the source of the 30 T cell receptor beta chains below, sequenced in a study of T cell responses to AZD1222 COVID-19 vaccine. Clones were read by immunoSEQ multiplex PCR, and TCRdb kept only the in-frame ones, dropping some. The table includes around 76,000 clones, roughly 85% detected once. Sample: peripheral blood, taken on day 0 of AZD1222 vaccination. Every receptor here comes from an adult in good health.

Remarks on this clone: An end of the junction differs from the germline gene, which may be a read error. CDR3: CASSSGAGRDRGDF. In nucleotides, the CDR3 is TGTGCCAGCAGCTCCGGGGCGGGCAGGGATCGAGGGGACTTC. The V call is TRBV6-2 or TRBV6-3, the J call TRBJ2-7; either TRBD1 or TRBD2 may fit D (5 bases each). CDR3 size: 14 residues. In germline, CDR1 is MNHEY, CDR2 SVGEGT.

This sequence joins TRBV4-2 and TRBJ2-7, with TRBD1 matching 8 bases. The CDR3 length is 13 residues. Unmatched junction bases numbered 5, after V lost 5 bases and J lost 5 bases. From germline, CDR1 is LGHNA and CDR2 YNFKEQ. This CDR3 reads CASSTTGVNEQYF. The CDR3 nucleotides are TGTGCCAGCAGCACGACAGGGGTGAACGAGCAGTACTTC.

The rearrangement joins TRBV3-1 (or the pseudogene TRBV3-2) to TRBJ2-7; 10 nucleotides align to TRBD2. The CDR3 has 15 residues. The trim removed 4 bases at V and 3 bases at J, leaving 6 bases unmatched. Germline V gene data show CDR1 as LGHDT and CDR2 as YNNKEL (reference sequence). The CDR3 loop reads CASSPGGLASYEQYF. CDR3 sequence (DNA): TGTGCCAGCAGCCCCGGGGGACTAGCGAGCTACGAGCAGTACTTC.

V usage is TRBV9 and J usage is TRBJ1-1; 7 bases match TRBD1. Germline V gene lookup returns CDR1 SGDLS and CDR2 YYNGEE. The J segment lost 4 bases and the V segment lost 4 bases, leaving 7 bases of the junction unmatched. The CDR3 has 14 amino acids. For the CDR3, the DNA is TGTGCCAGCAGCCCCTGGGACAGCGGCACTGAAGCTTTCTTT. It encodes CASSPWDSGTEAFF.

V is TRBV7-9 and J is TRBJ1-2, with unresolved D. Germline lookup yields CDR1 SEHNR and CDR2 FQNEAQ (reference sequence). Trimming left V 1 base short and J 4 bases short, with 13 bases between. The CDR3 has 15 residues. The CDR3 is CASSLGQDLFYGYTF. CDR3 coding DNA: TGTGCCAGCAGCTTAGGACAAGACCTATTCTATGGCTACACCTTC.

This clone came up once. CDR3 coding DNA: TGTGCCAGCAGCCTTGACTCTCGCACCGACTATGGCTACACCTTC. Encoded protein: CASSLDSRTDYGYTF. The rearrangement uses TRBV5-4 and TRBJ1-2; no clear D. Germline values: CDR1 SGHNT, CDR2 YYREEE (reference sequence). Trimming cost V 4 bases and J 3 bases, with 16 bases left between them. This CDR3 has 15 amino acids.

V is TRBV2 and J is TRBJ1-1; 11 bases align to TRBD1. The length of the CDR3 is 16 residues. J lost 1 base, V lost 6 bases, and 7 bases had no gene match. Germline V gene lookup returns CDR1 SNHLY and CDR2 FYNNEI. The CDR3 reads CASRGDRGYWNTEAFF. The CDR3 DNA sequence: TGTGCCAGCAGGGGGGACAGGGGGTATTGGAACACTGAAGCTTTCTTT.

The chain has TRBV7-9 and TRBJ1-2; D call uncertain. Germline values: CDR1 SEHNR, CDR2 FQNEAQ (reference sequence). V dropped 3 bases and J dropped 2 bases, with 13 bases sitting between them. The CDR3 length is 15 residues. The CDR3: CASSLVGEGNYGYTF. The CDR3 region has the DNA TGTGCCAGCAGCTTGGTGGGAGAAGGGAACTATGGCTACACCTTC.

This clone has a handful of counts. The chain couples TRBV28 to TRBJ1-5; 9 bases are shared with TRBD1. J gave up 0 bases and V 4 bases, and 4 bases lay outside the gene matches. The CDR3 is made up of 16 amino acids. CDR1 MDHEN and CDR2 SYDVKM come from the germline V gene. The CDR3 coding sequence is TGTGCCAGCAGTTCTGGACAGGGGACTAGCAATCAGCCCCAGCATTTT. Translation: CASSSGQGTSNQPQHF. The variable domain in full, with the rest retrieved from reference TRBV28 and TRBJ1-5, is DVKVTQSSRYLVKRTGEKVFLECVQDMDHENMFWYRQDPGLGLRLIYFSYDVKMKEKGDIPEGYSVSREKKERFSLILESASTNQTSMYLCASSSGQGTSNQPQHFGDGTRLSIL.

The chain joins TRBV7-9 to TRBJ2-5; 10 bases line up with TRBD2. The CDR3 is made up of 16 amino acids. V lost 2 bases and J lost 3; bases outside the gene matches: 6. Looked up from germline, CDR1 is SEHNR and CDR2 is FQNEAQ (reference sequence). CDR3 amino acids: CASSLRSGLAEETQYF. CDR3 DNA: TGTGCCAGCAGCTTAAGGTCAGGACTAGCGGAAGAGACCCAGTACTTC.

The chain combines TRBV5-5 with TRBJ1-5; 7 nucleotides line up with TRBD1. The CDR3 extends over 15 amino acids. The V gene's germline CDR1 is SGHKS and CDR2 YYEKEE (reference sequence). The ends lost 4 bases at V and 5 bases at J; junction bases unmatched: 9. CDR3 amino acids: CASSLGTALDQPQHF. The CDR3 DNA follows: TGTGCCAGCAGCCTCGGGACAGCCTTGGATCAGCCCCAGCATTTT. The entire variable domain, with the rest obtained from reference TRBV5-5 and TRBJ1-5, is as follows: DAGVTQSPTHLIKTRGQQVTLRCSPISGHKSVSWYQQVLGQGPQFIFQYYEKEERGRGNFPDRFSARQFPNYSSELNVNALLLGDSALYLCASSLGTALDQPQHFGDGTRLSIL.

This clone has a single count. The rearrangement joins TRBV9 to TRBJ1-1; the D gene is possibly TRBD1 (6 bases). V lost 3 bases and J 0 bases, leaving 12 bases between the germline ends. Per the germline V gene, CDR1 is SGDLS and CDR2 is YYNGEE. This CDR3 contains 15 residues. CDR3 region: CASSADTGLNTEAFF. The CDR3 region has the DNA TGTGCCAGCAGCGCCGACACAGGGTTGAACACTGAAGCTTTCTTT.

The CDR3 DNA reads as TGTGCCAGCAGCTTACAGGGTTCGACAGATACGCAGTATTTT. Encoded protein: CASSLQGSTDTQYF. The V gene is TRBV7-3, the J gene TRBJ2-3; possible D gene TRBD1, 5 bases. The V end lost 2 bases, the J end lost 3 bases, and 9 bases lay between the germline ends. CDR1 is SGHTA and CDR2 is FQGTGA in the germline V gene. This CDR3 is 14 amino acids long.

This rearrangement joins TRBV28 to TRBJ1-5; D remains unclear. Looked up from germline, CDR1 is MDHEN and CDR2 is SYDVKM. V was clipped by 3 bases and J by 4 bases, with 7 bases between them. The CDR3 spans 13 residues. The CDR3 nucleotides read TGTGCCAGCAGTTTTTCGGAGAATCAGCCCCAGCATTTT. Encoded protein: CASSFSENQPQHF.

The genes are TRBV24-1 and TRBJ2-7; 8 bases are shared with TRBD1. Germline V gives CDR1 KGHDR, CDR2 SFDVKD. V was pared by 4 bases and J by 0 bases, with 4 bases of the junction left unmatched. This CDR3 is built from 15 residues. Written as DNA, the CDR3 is TGTGCCACCAGTGAAGGGACAGGCGCCTCCTACGAGCAGTACTTC. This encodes CATSEGTGASYEQYF.

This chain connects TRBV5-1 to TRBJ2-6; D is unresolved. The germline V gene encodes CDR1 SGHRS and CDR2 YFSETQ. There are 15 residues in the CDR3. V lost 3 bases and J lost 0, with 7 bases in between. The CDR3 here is CASSSTRSGANVLTF. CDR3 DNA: TGCGCCAGCAGCTCCACCCGCTCTGGGGCCAACGTCCTGACTTTC.

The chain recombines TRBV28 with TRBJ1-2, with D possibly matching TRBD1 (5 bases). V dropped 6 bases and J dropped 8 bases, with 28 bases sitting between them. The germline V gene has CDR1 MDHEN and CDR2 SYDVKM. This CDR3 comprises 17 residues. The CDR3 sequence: CASSQAQAAGLSLGYTF. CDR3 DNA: TGTGCCAGCAGCCAAGCCCAGGCGGCAGGGTTGTCATTAGGCTACACCTTC.

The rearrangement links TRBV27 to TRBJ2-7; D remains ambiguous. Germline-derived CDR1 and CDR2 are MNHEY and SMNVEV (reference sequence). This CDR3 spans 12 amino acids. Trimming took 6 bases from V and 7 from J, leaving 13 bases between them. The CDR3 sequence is CASRLGGGEQYF. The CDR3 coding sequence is TGTGCCAGCAGGCTGGGTGGTGGAGAGCAGTACTTC.

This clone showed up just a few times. CDR3 residues: CAWSPIREYQETQYF. CDR3 coding DNA: TGTGCCTGGAGTCCTATAAGGGAGTACCAAGAGACCCAGTACTTC. The rearrangement joins TRBV30 to TRBJ2-5; weak D call: TRBD2 (5 bases). In germline, CDR1 is GTSNPN, CDR2 SVGIG (reference sequence). The CDR3 covers 15 residues. V gave up 2 bases and J gave up 0 bases, with 13 bases separating them.

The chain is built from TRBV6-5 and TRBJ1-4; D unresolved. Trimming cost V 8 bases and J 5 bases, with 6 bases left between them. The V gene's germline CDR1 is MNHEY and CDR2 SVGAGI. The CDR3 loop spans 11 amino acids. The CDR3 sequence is CASAANEKLFF. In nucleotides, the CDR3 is TGTGCCAGCGCGGCCAATGAAAAACTGTTTTTT.

In DNA form, the CDR3 reads TGTGCCAGCAGCTCCCGGGTCGGGGGTGACTATGGCTACACCTTC. This codes for CASSSRVGGDYGYTF. The chain is built from TRBV7-3 and TRBJ1-2, with D tentatively TRBD1 (5 bases). This CDR3 is 15 amino acids long. Trimming took 4 bases from V and 3 from J, leaving 15 bases between them. Germline CDR1 reads SGHTA; CDR2 reads FQGTGA.

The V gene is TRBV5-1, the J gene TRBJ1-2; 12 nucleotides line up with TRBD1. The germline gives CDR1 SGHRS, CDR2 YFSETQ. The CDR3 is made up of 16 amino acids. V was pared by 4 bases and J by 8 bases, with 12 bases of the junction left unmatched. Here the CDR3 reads CASSGQPGQGAGGYTF. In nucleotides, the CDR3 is TGCGCCAGCAGCGGCCAACCGGGACAGGGGGCCGGCGGCTACACCTTC.

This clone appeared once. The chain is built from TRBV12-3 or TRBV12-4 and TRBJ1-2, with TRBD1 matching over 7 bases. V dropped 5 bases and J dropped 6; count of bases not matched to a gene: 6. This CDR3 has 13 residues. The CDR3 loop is CASSPTGDNGYTF. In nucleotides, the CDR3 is TGTGCCAGCAGTCCTACAGGGGATAATGGCTACACCTTC.

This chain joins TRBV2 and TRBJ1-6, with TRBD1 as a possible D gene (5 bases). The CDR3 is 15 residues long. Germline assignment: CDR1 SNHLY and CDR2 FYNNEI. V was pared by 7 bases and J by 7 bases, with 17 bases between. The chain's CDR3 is CASTSAGRGNSPLHF. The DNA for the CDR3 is TGTGCCAGCACTTCGGCAGGTAGGGGAAATTCACCCCTCCACTTT.

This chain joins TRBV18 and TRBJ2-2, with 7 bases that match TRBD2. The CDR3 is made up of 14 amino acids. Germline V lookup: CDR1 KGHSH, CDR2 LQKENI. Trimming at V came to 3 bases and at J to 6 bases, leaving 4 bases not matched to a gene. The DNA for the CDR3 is TGTGCCAGCTCACCGAGCGGGGAGGCCGGGGAGCTGTTTTTT. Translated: CASSPSGEAGELFF.

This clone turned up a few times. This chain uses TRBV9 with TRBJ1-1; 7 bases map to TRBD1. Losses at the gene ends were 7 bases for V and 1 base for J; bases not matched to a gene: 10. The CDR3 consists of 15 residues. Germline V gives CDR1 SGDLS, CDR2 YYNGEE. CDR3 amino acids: CASRPNRGANTEAFF. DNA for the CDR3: TGTGCCAGCCGGCCTAACAGGGGCGCGAACACTGAAGCTTTCTTT.

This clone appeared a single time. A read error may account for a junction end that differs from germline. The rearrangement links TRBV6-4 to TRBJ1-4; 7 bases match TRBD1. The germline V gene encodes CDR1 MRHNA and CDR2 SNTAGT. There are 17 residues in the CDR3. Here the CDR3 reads CASIDRAKTAGNEKLFF. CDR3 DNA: TGTGCCAGCATTGACAGGGCTAAAACGGCTGGGAATGAAAAACTGTTTTTT.

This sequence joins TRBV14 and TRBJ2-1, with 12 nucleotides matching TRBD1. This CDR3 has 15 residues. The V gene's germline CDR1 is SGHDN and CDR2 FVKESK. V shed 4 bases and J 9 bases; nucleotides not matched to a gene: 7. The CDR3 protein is CASSPTGTGGFEQFF. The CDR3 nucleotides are TGTGCCAGCAGCCCGACCGGGACAGGGGGCTTTGAGCAGTTCTTC.

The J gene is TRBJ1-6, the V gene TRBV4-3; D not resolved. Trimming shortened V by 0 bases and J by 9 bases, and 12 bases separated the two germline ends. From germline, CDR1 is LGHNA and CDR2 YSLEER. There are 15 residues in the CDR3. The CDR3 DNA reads TGCGCCAGCAGCCAAGATTCGGGAGTGGGTTCACCCCTCCACTTT. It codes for CASSQDSGVGSPLHF.

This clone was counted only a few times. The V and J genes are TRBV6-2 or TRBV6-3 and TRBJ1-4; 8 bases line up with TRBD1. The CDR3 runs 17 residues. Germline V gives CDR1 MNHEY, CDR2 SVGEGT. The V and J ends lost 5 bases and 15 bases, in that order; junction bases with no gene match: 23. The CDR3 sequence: CASSTDEHRGYSLGVFF. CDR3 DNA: TGTGCCAGCAGTACCGATGAACACAGGGGGTATTCGTTGGGCGTGTTTTTT.